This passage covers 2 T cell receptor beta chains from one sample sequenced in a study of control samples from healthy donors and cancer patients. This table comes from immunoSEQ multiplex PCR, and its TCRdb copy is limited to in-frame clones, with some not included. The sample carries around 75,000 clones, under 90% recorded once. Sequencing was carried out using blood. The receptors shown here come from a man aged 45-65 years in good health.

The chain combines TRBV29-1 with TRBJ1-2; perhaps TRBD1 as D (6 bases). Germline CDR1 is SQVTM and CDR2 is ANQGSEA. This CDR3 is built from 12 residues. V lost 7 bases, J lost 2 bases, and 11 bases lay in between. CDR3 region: CSAGGQNYGYTF. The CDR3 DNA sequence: TGCAGCGCTGGGGGCCAGAACTATGGCTACACCTTC. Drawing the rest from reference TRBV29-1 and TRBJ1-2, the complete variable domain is SAVISQKPSRDICQRGTSLTIQCQVDSQVTMMFWYRQQPGQSLTLIATANQGSEATYESGFVIDKFPISRPNLTFSTLTVSNMSPEDSSIYLCSAGGQNYGYTFGSGTRLTVV.

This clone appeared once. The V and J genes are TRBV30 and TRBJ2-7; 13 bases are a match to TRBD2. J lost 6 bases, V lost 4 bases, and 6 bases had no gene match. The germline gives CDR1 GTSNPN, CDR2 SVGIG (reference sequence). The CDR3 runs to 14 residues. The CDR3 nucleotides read TGTGCCTGGACTAGGACTAGCGGGAGTTCCGAGCAGTACTTC. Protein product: CAWTRTSGSSEQYF.